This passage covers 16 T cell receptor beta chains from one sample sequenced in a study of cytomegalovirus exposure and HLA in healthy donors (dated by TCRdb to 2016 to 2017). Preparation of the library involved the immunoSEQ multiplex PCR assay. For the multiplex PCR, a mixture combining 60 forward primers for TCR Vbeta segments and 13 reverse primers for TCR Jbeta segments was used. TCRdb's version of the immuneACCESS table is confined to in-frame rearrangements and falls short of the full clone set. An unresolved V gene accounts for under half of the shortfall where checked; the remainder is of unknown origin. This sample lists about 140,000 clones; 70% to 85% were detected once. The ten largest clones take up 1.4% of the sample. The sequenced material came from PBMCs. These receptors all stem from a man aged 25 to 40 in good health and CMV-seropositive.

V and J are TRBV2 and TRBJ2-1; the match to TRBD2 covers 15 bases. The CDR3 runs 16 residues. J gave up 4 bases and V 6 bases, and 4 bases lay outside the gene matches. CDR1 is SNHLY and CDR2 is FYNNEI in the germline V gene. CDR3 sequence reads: CASSRGLAGGYNEQFF. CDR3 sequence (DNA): TGTGCCAGCAGCCGCGGACTAGCGGGAGGGTACAATGAGCAGTTCTTC. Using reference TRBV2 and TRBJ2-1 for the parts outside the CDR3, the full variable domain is EPEVTQTPSHQVTQMGQEVILRCVPISNHLYFYWYRQILGQKVEFLVSFYNNEISEKSEIFDDQFSVERPDGSNFTLKIRSTKLEDSAMYFCASSRGLAGGYNEQFFGPGTRLTVL.

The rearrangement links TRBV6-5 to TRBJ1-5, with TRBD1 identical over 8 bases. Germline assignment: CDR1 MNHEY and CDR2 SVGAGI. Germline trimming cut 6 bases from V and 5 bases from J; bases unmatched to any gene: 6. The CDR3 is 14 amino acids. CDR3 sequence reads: CASSTGQGHQPQHF. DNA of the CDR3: TGTGCCAGCAGCACAGGACAGGGTCATCAGCCCCAGCATTTT.

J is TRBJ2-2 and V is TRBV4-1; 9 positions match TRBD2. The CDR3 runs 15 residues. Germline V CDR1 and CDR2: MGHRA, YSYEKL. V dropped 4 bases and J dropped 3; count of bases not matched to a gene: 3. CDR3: CASSPIAGDTGELFF. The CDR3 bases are TGCGCCAGCAGCCCCATAGCGGGAGACACCGGGGAGCTGTTTTTT.

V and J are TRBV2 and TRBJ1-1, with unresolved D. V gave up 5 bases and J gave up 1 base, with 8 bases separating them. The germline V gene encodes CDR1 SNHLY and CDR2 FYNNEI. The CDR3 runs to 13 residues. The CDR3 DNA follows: TGTGCCAGCAGTCAGAACCCGAACACTGAAGCTTTCTTT. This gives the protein CASSQNPNTEAFF.

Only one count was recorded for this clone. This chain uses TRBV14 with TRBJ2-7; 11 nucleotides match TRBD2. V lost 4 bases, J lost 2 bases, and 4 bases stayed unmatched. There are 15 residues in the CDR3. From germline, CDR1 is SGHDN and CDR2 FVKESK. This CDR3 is CASSPTSGVAYEQYF. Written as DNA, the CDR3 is TGTGCCAGCAGCCCGACTAGCGGGGTAGCCTACGAGCAGTACTTC.

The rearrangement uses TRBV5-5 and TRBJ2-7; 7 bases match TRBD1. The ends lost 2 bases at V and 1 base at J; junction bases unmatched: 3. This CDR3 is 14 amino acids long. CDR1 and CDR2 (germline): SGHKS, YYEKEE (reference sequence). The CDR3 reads CASSFGTASYEQYF. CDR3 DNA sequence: TGTGCCAGCAGCTTTGGGACAGCTTCCTACGAGCAGTACTTC.

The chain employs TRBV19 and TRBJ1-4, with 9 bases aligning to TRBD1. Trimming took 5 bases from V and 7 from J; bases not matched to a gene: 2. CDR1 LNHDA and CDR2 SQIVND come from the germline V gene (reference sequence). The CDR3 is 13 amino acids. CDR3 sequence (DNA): TGTGCCAGTAGTGGGACAGGGAGTGAAAAACTGTTTTTT. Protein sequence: CASSGTGSEKLFF. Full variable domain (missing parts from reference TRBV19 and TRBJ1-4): DGGITQSPKYLFRKEGQNVTLSCEQNLNHDAMYWYRQDPGQGLRLIYYSQIVNDFQKGDIAEGYSVSREKKESFPLTVTSAQKNPTAFYLCASSGTGSEKLFFGSGTQLSVL.

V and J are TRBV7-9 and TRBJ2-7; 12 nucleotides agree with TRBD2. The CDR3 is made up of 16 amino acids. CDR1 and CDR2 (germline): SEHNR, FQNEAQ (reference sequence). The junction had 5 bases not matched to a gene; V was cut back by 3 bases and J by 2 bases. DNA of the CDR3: TGTGCCAGCAGCTTTGGACTAGCGGGGTCCACCTACGAGCAGTACTTC. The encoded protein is CASSFGLAGSTYEQYF.

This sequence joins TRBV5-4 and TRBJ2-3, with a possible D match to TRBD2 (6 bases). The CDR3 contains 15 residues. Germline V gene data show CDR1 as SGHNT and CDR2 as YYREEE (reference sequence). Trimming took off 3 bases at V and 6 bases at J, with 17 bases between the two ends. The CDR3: CASSSGLAPADTQYF. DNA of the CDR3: TGTGCCAGCAGCTCGGGACTTGCGCCCGCTGATACGCAGTATTTT.

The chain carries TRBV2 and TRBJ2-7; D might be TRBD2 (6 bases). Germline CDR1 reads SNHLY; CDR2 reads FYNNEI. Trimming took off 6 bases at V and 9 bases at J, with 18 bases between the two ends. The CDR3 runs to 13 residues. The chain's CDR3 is CASSDGGRRGQYF. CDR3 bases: TGTGCCAGCAGCGATGGAGGGCGCCGGGGGCAGTACTTC. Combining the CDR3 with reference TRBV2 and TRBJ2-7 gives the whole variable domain EPEVTQTPSHQVTQMGQEVILRCVPISNHLYFYWYRQILGQKVEFLVSFYNNEISEKSEIFDDQFSVERPDGSNFTLKIRSTKLEDSAMYFCASSDGGRRGQYFGPGTRLTVT.

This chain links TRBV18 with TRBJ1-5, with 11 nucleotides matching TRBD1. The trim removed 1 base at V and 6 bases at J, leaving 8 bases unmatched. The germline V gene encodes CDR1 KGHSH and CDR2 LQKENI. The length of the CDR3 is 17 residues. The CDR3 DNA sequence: TGTGCCAGCTCACCACAGGTACGGACAGGGGGCATTCAGCCCCAGCATTTT. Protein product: CASSPQVRTGGIQPQHF. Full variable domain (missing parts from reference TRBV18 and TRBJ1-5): NAGVMQNPRHLVRRRGQEARLRCSPMKGHSHVYWYRQLPEEGLKFMVYLQKENIIDESGMPKERFSAEFPKEGPSILRIQQVVRGDSAAYFCASSPQVRTGGIQPQHFGDGTRLSIL.

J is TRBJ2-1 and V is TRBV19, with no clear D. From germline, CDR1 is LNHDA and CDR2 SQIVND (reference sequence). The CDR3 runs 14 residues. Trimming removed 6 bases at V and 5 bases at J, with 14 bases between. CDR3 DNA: TGTGCCAGTAGCAGGTACCTTCAGGACAATGAGCAGTTCTTC. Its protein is CASSRYLQDNEQFF.

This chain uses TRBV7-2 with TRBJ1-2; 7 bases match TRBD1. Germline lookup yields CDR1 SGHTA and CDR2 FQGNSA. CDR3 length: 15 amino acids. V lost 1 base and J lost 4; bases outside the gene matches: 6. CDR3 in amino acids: CASSLGGTDTYGYTF. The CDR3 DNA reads TGTGCCAGCAGCTTAGGTGGGACAGACACCTATGGCTACACCTTC.

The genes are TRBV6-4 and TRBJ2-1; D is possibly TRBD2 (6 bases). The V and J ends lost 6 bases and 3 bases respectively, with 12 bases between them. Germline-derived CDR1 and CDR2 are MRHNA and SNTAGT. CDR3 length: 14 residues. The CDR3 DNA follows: TGTGCCAGCAGCCCCGAGGACTACTACAATGAGCAGTTCTTC. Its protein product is CASSPEDYYNEQFF.

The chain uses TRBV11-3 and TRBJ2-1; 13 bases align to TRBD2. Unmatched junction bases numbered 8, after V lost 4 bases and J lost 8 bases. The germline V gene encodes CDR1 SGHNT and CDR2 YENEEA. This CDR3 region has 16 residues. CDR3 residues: CASSSGGTSGKYEQFF. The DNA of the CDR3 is TGTGCCAGCAGCTCTGGGGGGACTAGCGGGAAATATGAGCAGTTCTTC.

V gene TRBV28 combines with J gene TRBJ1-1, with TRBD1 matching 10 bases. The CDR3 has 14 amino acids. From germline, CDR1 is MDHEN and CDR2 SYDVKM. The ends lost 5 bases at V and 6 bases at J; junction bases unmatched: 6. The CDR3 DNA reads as TGTGCCAGCAGTCTGGGACAGGGGTGGTCTGAAGCTTTCTTT. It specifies CASSLGQGWSEAFF.